Each of the 3 T cell receptor beta chains below was sequenced from the same sample in a study of OX40 agonist ivuxolimab in advanced cancers. The table came from immunoSEQ multiplex PCR; TCRdb's copy has only in-frame clones and leaves some out. Found here are some 74,000 clones, about 90% of them singletons; the top ten hold more than 0.25%. Here the sequenced sample was CD4+ or CD8+ T cells sorted from blood, taken in a trial of the OX40 agonist ivuxolimab. The receptors stem from an adult with an advanced solid tumor such as melanoma, head and neck, liver or kidney cancer.

This chain joins TRBV19 and TRBJ2-5; TRBD1 might be the D (5 bases). The CDR3 loop spans 13 amino acids. V lost 5 bases and J lost 2, with 9 bases in between. Per the germline V gene, CDR1 is LNHDA and CDR2 is SQIVND (reference sequence). CDR3 sequence reads: CASSPTAQETQYF. DNA for the CDR3: TGTGCCAGTAGTCCGACAGCGCAAGAGACCCAGTACTTC.

The chain carries TRBV5-1 and TRBJ1-1, with D unclear. The V end lost 1 base, the J end lost 5 bases, and 12 bases lay between the germline ends. This CDR3 contains 14 residues. CDR1 is SGHRS and CDR2 is YFSETQ in the germline V gene. The CDR3 reads CASSLTGLETEAFF. CDR3 sequence (DNA): TGCGCCAGCAGCTTGACCGGGCTGGAAACTGAAGCTTTCTTT. The full variable domain, in which reference TRBV5-1 and TRBJ1-1 provide the parts outside the CDR3, is KAGVTQTPRYLIKTRGQQVTLSCSPISGHRSVSWYQQTPGQGLQFLFEYFSETQRNKGNFPGRFSGRQFSNSRSEMNVSTLELGDSALYLCASSLTGLETEAFFGQGTRLTVV.

This clone has more than one count but fewer than ten. The chain recombines TRBV25-1 with TRBJ1-2, with D possibly matching TRBD1 (6 bases). V shed 6 bases and J shed 8 bases, with 13 bases lying between them. The germline V gene encodes CDR1 MGHDK and CDR2 SYGVNS. The CDR3 spans 12 residues. The CDR3, as DNA: TGTGCCAGCAGCCCCGGGGGGCTCGGCTACACCTTC. Translated, it gives CASSPGGLGYTF.